Listed here is a single T cell receptor beta chain. Total RNA and DNA came together from approximately 22-30 mg of bulk tissue without cell sorting. The patients, who had chronic HBV infection, were treatment-naive (untreated). The source of the sample is a study of tumor-infiltrating lymphocytes in primary liver carcinoma. Researchers generated TCR beta cDNA from approximately 450 ng of total RNA, relying on a constant-region primer. The TCR beta library was amplified through three nested multiplex PCR rounds in a modified ARM-PCR procedure. The opening two PCR rounds, ten to eleven cycles each, paired TRBV1-TRBV30 forward primers with a C-beta reverse primer. TCRdb re-analysed the multiplex PCR reads in MiXCR, keeping a single row per CDR3 protein. Seen here are approximately 110,000 distinct CDR3 sequences, 60% to 70% observed once, and the top ten hold around 9.3%. The germline V gene encodes CDR1 PRHDT and CDR2 FYEKMQ (reference sequence). The CDR3 runs to 19 residues. V lost 4 bases to trimming and J lost 0 bases; unmatched junction nucleotides: 13.

The sequence was obtained from a woman aged 55-69 years with primary liver carcinoma and hepatitis B virus infection. Sequences were obtained from liver tumor tissue from sampling region 1. Subset indicated: tumor region T1, superior pole. The rearrangement uses TRBV13 and TRBJ2-1; 9 bases map to TRBD2. The CDR3, as DNA: TGTGCCAGCAGCTCACGCCTTAATTCTAGCGGGGACTCCTACAATGAGCAGTTCTTC. The encoded protein is CASSSRLNSSGDSYNEQFF.